This record concerns one T cell receptor beta chain sequence. The antigen remains undetermined. This entry comes from a study of CD8 T cells in ankylosing spondylitis. Whole-study results and caveats: As reported, disease-linked clones showed significant enrichment in matched ankylosing spondylitis synovial fluid. A CD8+ phenotype characterized the disease-linked clones, which were relatively rare in peripheral blood. A number of the motif variants had already been described in reactive arthritis synovial fluid and blood.

Germline V CDR1 and CDR2: DFQATT, SNEGSKA (reference sequence). V lost 1 base to trimming and J lost 4 bases, with 7 bases between them. CDR3 size: 12 residues. Construction of TCR beta libraries was performed using quantitative 5'-RACE with molecular barcodes. From the 5' RACE reads, TCRdb called clonotypes with MiXCR, one entry per CDR3 protein. This sample yields 150,000 to 200,000 distinct CDR3 sequences, of which roughly 13% are seen a single time; roughly 9.6% belongs to the top ten. The TCR was taken from a female donor with ankylosing spondylitis or in good health (not recorded which). The rearrangement uses TRBV20-1 and TRBJ1-1, with unresolved D. Sequenced material: blood, either unsorted or a sorted T cell fraction (not recorded which). The CDR3 here is CSARGWATEAFF. The CDR3 nucleotides are TGCAGTGCTAGAGGGTGGGCCACTGAAGCTTTCTTT.